Shown below are 16 T cell receptor beta chains from a single sample sequenced in a study of cytomegalovirus exposure and HLA in healthy donors. In the PCR, 60 Vbeta and 13 Jbeta primers were used. TCRdb keeps only in-frame clones here, not all; method: immunoSEQ multiplex PCR. The sample lists 150,000 or so clones, approximately 82% seen once, with 1.3% to 1.5% in the top ten. The sample consisted of PBMCs. These receptors were obtained from a female donor in good health and CMV-seronegative.

In its sample, this clone was seen once. This chain links TRBV11-3 with TRBJ1-5, with D maybe TRBD1 (6 bases). The CDR3 runs 17 residues. Between the trimmed V and J ends, which lost 0 bases and 5 bases, there was a span of 17 bases. The germline V gene encodes CDR1 SGHNT and CDR2 YENEEA. CDR3 residues: CASSLDQMGSGDQPQHF. The CDR3 DNA is TGTGCCAGCAGCTTAGATCAAATGGGTTCAGGGGATCAGCCCCAGCATTTT.

The J gene is TRBJ1-2, the V gene TRBV5-6, with D possibly TRBD1 on 6 matching bases. The CDR3 runs 15 residues. V was trimmed by 4 bases and J by 0 bases, leaving 13 bases between them. Germline loops: CDR1 SGHDT, CDR2 YYEEEE. This CDR3 is CASSPPRGPNYGYTF. The CDR3 nucleotides are TGTGCCAGCAGCCCCCCCAGGGGACCTAACTATGGCTACACCTTC. Full variable domain (missing parts from reference TRBV5-6 and TRBJ1-2): DAGVTQSPTHLIKTRGQQVTLRCSPKSGHDTVSWYQQALGQGPQFIFQYYEEEERQRGNFPDRFSGHQFPNYSSELNVNALLLGDSALYLCASSPPRGPNYGYTFGSGTRLTVV.

V usage is TRBV28 and J usage is TRBJ1-2; TRBD1 matches 8 bases. Looked up from germline, CDR1 is MDHEN and CDR2 is SYDVKM. The V gene end was trimmed by 9 bases and the J gene end by 6 bases; junction bases not matched to a gene: 9. The CDR3 runs to 13 residues. This CDR3 reads CASDGQGNDGYTF. In nucleotides, the CDR3 is TGTGCCAGTGACGGACAGGGTAATGATGGCTACACCTTC.

This sequence joins TRBV11-2 and TRBJ1-2; 9 positions agree with TRBD1. CDR1 and CDR2 from the germline V gene are SGHAT and FQNNGV. J gave up 4 bases and V 4 bases, and 4 bases lay outside the gene matches. The length of the CDR3 is 14 residues. CDR3 in amino acids: CASSSDRGPYGYTF. The CDR3, as DNA: TGTGCCAGCAGCTCGGACAGGGGCCCCTATGGCTACACCTTC.

The chain uses TRBV7-8 and TRBJ2-7, with TRBD2 matching 13 bases. The CDR3 extends over 19 amino acids. Per the germline V gene, CDR1 is SGHVS and CDR2 is FQNEAQ. V lost 6 bases, J lost 3 bases, and 17 bases stayed unmatched. This CDR3 reads CASSQGLAGIYYALYEQYF. CDR3 nucleotides: TGTGCCAGCAGTCAGGGACTAGCGGGAATTTACTATGCGCTCTACGAGCAGTACTTC. The full variable domain, with the rest looked up from reference TRBV7-8 and TRBJ2-7, is GAGVSQSPRYKVAKRGQDVALRCDPISGHVSLFWYQQALGQGPEFLTYFQNEAQLDKSGLPSDRFFAERPEGSVSTLKIQRTQQEDSAVYLCASSQGLAGIYYALYEQYFGPGTRLTVT.

The chain carries TRBV5-4 and TRBJ2-5; TRBD2 matches at 11 bases. The better agreement between TRBJ2-7 and the DNA end casts doubt on the J call. From germline, CDR1 is SGHNT and CDR2 YYREEE (reference sequence). This CDR3 has 14 amino acids. The CDR3 DNA reads as TGTGCCAGCAGCTTGTTGGGACTAGCGGACGAGCAGTACTTC. Translated, it gives CASSLLGLADEQYF.

This clone has only a few counts. This chain connects TRBV27 to TRBJ1-1; 9 nucleotides match TRBD1. CDR1 and CDR2 from the germline V gene are MNHEY and SMNVEV (reference sequence). The trim removed 4 bases at V and 9 bases at J, leaving 3 bases unmatched. The CDR3 is 12 residues long. The CDR3 DNA reads as TGTGCCAGCAGTTCTTACAGGGGGCAAGCTTTCTTT. This translates into CASSSYRGQAFF.

The V call is TRBV19, the J call TRBJ1-2, with TRBD1 matching over 9 bases. The CDR3 contains 17 residues. The V gene's germline CDR1 is LNHDA and CDR2 SQIVND (reference sequence). V lost 4 bases and J lost 4; bases outside the gene matches: 13. The CDR3 bases are TGTGCCAGTAGTACCCACGCCGGACAGGGGCAGGGCTATGGCTACACCTTC. Amino acids: CASSTHAGQGQGYGYTF.

The V and J genes are TRBV6-5 and TRBJ2-4; weak D call: TRBD1 (6 bases). The ends were cut back, 0 bases at V and 9 bases at J, with 12 bases in the middle. The CDR3 contains 14 residues. Germline V lookup: CDR1 MNHEY, CDR2 SVGAGI. This CDR3 is CASSYSGGRGIQYF. CDR3 bases: TGTGCCAGCAGTTACTCCGGAGGCAGGGGCATTCAGTACTTC.

This chain connects TRBV19 to TRBJ1-2, with 7 positions matching TRBD1. V was pared by 8 bases and J by 2 bases, with 2 bases of the junction left unmatched. This CDR3 is 12 amino acids long. Germline CDR1 and CDR2: LNHDA and SQIVND (reference sequence). CDR3 sequence reads: CASGDRNYGYTF. The CDR3 DNA is TGTGCCAGTGGGGACAGAAACTATGGCTACACCTTC.

The V gene is TRBV18, the J gene TRBJ2-5, with D possibly matching TRBD2 (6 bases). Germline V gives CDR1 KGHSH, CDR2 LQKENI. The germline V and J ends were trimmed by 4 bases and 5 bases, with 20 bases remaining between them. The CDR3 has 16 amino acids. CDR3 sequence reads: CASSHLDSGRGETQYF. Here the CDR3 DNA reads TGTGCCAGCTCACACTTGGATAGCGGCCGCGGGGAGACCCAGTACTTC.

The V gene is TRBV5-8, the J gene TRBJ1-5, with TRBD1 as a possible D gene (6 bases). Germline CDR1 SGHTS, CDR2 YDEGEE. CDR3 length: 14 residues. V was clipped by 2 bases and J by 3 bases, with 9 bases between them. CDR3 region: CASSFGQYNQPQHF. The CDR3 DNA follows: TGTGCCAGCAGCTTCGGACAGTACAATCAGCCCCAGCATTTT.

The chain couples TRBV10-1 to TRBJ2-7; 9 nucleotides align to TRBD1. Germline V CDR1 and CDR2: WNHNN, SYGVQD (reference sequence). V trimming: 6 bases; J trimming: 7 bases; junction bases outside the gene matches: 10. The CDR3 totals 14 residues. The CDR3 reads CASSGTGTTGEQYF. CDR3 in DNA: TGCGCCAGCAGCGGGACAGGGACGACTGGAGAGCAGTACTTC.

This chain links TRBV28 with TRBJ1-2, with D hard to call. With 3 bases removed from V and 1 base from J, the gap between germline ends came to 3 bases. The length of the CDR3 is 12 residues. The germline gives CDR1 MDHEN, CDR2 SYDVKM. The CDR3 nucleotides read TGTGCCAGCAGTTTTCTTAACTATGGCTACACCTTC. It encodes CASSFLNYGYTF.

In this sample, this clone turned up once. The chain is built from TRBV6-1 and TRBJ2-2; 12 bases agree with TRBD2. Germline loops: CDR1 MNHNS, CDR2 SASEGT. The CDR3 consists of 15 residues. Unmatched junction bases numbered 1, after V lost 2 bases and J lost 6 bases. In DNA form, the CDR3 reads TGTGCCAGCAGTGAACTAGCGGGAGGGCCCGGGGAGCTGTTTTTT. It specifies CASSELAGGPGELFF.

J is TRBJ2-7 and V is TRBV11-2, with D possibly matching TRBD1 (6 bases). The CDR3 covers 13 residues. CDR1 is SGHAT, CDR2 FQNNGV, per germline. V lost 1 base, J lost 5 bases, and 9 bases lay in between. The CDR3 bases are TGTGCCAGCAGCTTAGGGCAGGGGAACGAGCAGTACTTC. It yields the protein CASSLGQGNEQYF.